This T cell receptor beta chain came from a study of CD8+ T cells in alopecia areata. Whole-study context: Scalp area affected, as a percentage, set the severity score of treated patients.

The germline V gene has CDR1 MGHRA and CDR2 YSYEKL. Trimming took off 4 bases at V and 5 bases at J, with 17 bases between the two ends. CDR3 length equals 15 residues. Isolated RNA was reverse transcribed into cDNA used as the sequencing template. The data were produced by immunoSEQ multiplex PCR, yet TCRdb's version contains in-frame clones alone and is incomplete. The table includes 150,000 to 250,000 clones, roughly three fifths detected once. The treatment is: oral pan-JAK inhibitor, 5-10 mg twice daily. This clone has a handful of counts. This specimen consisted of CD4+ T cells sorted from blood, obtained at week 4, from a patient treated with tofacitinib. The TCR sequence derives from a human donor with alopecia areata. The J gene is TRBJ2-5, the V gene TRBV4-1; perhaps D is TRBD1 or TRBD2 (5 bases each). The DNA of the CDR3 is TGCGCCAGCAGCCCCATGGGGGTCGTAATTGAGACCCAGTACTTC. Encoded protein: CASSPMGVVIETQYF.